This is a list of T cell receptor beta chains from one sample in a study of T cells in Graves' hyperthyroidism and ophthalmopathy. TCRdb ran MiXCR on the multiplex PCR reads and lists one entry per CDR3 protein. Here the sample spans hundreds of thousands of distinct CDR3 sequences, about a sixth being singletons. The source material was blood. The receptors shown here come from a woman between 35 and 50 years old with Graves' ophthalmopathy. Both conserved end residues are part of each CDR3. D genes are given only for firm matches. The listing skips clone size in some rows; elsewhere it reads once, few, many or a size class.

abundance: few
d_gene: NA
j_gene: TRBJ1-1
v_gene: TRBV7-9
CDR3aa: CASSLNRDTLGAFF
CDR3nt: TGTGCCAGCAGCTTGAATAGGGACACATTGGGAGCTTTCTTT

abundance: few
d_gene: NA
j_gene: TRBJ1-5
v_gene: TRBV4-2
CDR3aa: CASSQYGGPGEPQHF
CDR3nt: TGTGCCAGCAGCCAATATGGGGGGCCCGGGGAGCCCCAGCATTTT

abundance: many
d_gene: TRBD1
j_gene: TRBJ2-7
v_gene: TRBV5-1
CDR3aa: CASRPGGRDEQYF
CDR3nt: TGCGCCAGCAGGCCAGGGGGCCGGGACGAGCAGTACTTC

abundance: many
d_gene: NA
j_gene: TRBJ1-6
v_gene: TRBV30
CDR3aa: CAWTTQGGSPLHF
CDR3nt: TGTGCCTGGACCACTCAGGGTGGCTCACCCCTCCACTTT

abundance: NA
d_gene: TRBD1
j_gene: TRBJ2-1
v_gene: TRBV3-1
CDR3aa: CASSRGTGDEQFF
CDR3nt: TGTGCCAGCAGCCGTGGAACAGGGGATGAGCAGTTCTTC

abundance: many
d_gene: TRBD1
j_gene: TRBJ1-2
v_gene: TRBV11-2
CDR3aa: CASSLHTIGTGGEKRYGYTF
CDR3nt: TGTGCCAGCAGCTTACATACGATAGGGACAGGGGGCGAGAAACGCTATGGCTACACCTTC

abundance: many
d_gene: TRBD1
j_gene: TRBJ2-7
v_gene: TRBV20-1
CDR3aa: CSASSMTGVYEQYF
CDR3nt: TGCAGTGCTAGTTCTATGACAGGGGTCTACGAGCAGTACTTC

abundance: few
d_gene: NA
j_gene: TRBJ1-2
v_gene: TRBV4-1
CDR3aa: CASSPPGYTF
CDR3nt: TGCGCCAGCAGCCCACCTGGCTACACCTTC

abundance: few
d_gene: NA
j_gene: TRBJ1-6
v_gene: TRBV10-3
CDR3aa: CAITGTENSPLHF
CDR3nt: TGTGCCATCACAGGGACCGAGAATTCACCCCTCCACTTT

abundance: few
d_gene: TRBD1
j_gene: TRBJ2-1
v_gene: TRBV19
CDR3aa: CASSIRGQEGGEQFF
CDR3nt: TGTGCCAGTAGTATAAGGGGACAGGAAGGGGGTGAGCAGTTCTTC

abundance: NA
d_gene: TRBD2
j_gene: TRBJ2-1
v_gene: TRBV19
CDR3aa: CASSTRTSGSSYNEQFF
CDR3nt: TGTGCCAGTAGTACACGGACTAGCGGGAGCTCCTACAATGAGCAGTTCTTC

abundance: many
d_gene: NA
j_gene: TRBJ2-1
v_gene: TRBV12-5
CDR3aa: CASGPLGARYNEQFF
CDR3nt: TGTGCTAGTGGTCCACTGGGGGCGCGGTACAATGAGCAGTTCTTC

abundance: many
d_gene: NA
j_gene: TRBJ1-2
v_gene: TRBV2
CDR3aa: CASGSGGNYGYTF
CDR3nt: TGTGCCAGCGGATCGGGGGGAAACTATGGCTACACCTTC

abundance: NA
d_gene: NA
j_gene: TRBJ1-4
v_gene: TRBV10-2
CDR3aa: CASSRDTGEKLFF
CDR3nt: TGCGCCAGCAGCCGGGACACGGGTGAAAAACTGTTTTTT

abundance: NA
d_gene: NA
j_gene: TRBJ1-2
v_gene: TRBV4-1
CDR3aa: CASSQDGQGISNYGYTF
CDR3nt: TGCGCCAGCAGCCAAGATGGCCAGGGAATCTCTAACTATGGCTACACCTTC